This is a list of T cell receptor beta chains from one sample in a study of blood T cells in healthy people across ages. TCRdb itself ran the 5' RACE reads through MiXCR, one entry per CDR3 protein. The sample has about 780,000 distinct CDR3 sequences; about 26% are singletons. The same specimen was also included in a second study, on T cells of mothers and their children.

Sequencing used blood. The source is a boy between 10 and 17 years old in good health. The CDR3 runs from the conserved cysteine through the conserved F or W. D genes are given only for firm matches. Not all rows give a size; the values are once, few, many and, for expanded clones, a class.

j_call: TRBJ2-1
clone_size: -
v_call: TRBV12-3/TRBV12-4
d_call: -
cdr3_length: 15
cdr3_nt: TGTGCCAGCAGTTTGGGAGGGACAGGCGGCAATGAGCAGTTCTTC
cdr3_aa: CASSLGGTGGNEQFF

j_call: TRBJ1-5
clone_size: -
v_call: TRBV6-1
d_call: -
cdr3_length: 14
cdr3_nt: TGTGCCAGCAGTGCCGGGTATAGCAATCAGCCCCAGCATTTT
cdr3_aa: CASSAGYSNQPQHF

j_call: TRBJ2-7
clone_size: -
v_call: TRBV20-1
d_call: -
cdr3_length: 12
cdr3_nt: TGCAGTGCTAGAGATGCAGGGTCCGAGCAGTACTTC
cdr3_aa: CSARDAGSEQYF

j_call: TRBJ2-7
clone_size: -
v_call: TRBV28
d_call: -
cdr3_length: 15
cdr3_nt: TGTGCCAGCAGTCTTCTACCCAAGGGGGCCTACGAGCAGTACTTC
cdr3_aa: CASSLLPKGAYEQYF

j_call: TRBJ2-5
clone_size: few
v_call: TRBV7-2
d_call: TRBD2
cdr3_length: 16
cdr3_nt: TGTGCCAGCAGCCAGGGACTAGCACTACTTGGGGAGACCCAGTACTTC
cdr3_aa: CASSQGLALLGETQYF

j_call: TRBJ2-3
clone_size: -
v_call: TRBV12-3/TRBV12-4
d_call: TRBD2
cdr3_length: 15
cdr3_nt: TGTGCCAGCAGCCTGACTAGCGGGGGGTCTTATACGCAGTATTTT
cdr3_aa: CASSLTSGGSYTQYF

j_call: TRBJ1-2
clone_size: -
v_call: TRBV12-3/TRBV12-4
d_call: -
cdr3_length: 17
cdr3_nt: TGTGCCAGCAGTTTTGGCCCCAGGGCCCTGTCTAACTATGGCTACACCTTC
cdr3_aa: CASSFGPRALSNYGYTF

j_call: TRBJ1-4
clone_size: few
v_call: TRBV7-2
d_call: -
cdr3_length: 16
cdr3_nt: TGTGCCAGCAGCTTAGCTAGAGGGGGTACTAATGAAAAACTGTTTTTT
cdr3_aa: CASSLARGGTNEKLFF

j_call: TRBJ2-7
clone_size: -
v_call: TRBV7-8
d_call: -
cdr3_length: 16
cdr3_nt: TGTGCCAGCAGACCGGGAGGGGACAGGGAGGGTTACGAGCAGTACTTC
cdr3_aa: CASRPGGDREGYEQYF

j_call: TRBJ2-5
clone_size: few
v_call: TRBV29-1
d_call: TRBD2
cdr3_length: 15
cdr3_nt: TGCAGCGTTGAAGAGCGAGCGGGGGGAGGAGAGACCCAGTACTTC
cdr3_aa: CSVEERAGGGETQYF

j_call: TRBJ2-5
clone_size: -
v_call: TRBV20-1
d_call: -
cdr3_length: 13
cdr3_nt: TGCAGTGCTCAATCTACGCCGGCGGAGACCCAGTACTTC
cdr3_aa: CSAQSTPAETQYF

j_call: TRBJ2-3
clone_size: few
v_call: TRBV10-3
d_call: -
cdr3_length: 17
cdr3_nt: TGTGCCATCAGTGCCTGGCTGGCCGGTACTAGCACAGATACGCAGTATTTT
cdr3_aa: CAISAWLAGTSTDTQYF